Following are 8 T cell receptor beta chains from one sample sequenced in a study of blood T cell repertoires in COVID-19. Here immunoSEQ multiplex PCR was the method, and the copy in TCRdb shows in-frame clones only, minus some. In the table there are 300,000 or so clones, around 87% of which are singletons. Sample: peripheral blood. The receptor set was obtained from a woman in her forties or fifties who had recovered from COVID-19.

CDR3 protein: CASSAAGTRWDGYTF. The CDR3 DNA reads as TGTGCCAGCAGCGCGGCCGGCACACGGTGGGATGGCTACACCTTC. The genes are TRBV5-8 and TRBJ1-2; no clear D. In germline, CDR1 is SGHTS, CDR2 YDEGEE. The CDR3 is made up of 15 amino acids. Trimming pared 4 bases from V and 6 bases from J, leaving 19 bases between.

The chain combines TRBV5-4 with TRBJ1-6; D is unclear. Germline CDR1 reads SGHNT; CDR2 reads YYREEE (reference sequence). The CDR3 loop spans 18 amino acids. Between the trimmed V and J ends, which lost 4 bases and 7 bases, there was a span of 24 bases. Here the CDR3 DNA reads TGTGCCAGCAGCCCCGAGGGTTTAGGATTGGGAAGAAATTCACCCCTCCACTTT. This codes for CASSPEGLGLGRNSPLHF.

The chain uses TRBV7-2 and TRBJ2-1; 8 bases are shared with TRBD1. V trimming: 1 base; J trimming: 9 bases; junction bases outside the gene matches: 5. The CDR3 is 14 residues long. Germline loops: CDR1 SGHTA, CDR2 FQGNSA. The CDR3, as DNA: TGTGCCAGCAGCTTAGGCAGGGGGCAGTCTGAGCAGTTCTTC. Amino acid sequence: CASSLGRGQSEQFF.

The chain uses TRBV10-3 and TRBJ1-1, with a tentative D call TRBD1 (6 bases). Germline loops: CDR1 ENHRY, CDR2 SYGVKD. V lost 6 bases and J 5 bases, leaving 16 bases between the germline ends. The CDR3 consists of 14 residues. This chain's CDR3 is CAIRGDKLGTEAFF. The CDR3 DNA reads as TGTGCCATCAGGGGGGACAAGTTGGGGACTGAAGCTTTCTTT.

The chain employs TRBV24-1 and TRBJ2-1; TRBD2 matches at 13 bases. Germline loops: CDR1 KGHDR, CDR2 SFDVKD. The CDR3 consists of 16 residues. With 4 bases clipped from V and 8 bases from J, the junction kept 7 bases outside the gene matches. DNA for the CDR3: TGTGCCACCAGTGACTCCGGGACTAGCGGGATGGATGAGCAGTTCTTC. This sequence encodes CATSDSGTSGMDEQFF.

The V and J genes are TRBV7-3 and TRBJ2-7; the match to TRBD2 covers 9 bases. The CDR3 extends over 15 amino acids. Trimming removed 4 bases from V and 6 bases from J; junction bases left unmatched: 10. CDR1 is SGHTA and CDR2 is FQGTGA in the germline V gene. The CDR3 loop is CASSSLAGPRAEQYF. The CDR3 bases are TGTGCCAGCAGCTCCCTAGCGGGGCCCCGGGCCGAGCAGTACTTC.

The rearrangement links TRBV19 to TRBJ2-1; no firm D call. Germline CDR1 is LNHDA and CDR2 is SQIVND (reference sequence). V shed 4 bases and J shed 0 bases, with 7 bases lying between them. The CDR3 runs 14 residues. The CDR3 is CASSTGYSYNEQFF. CDR3 DNA sequence: TGTGCCAGTAGTACCGGGTACTCCTACAATGAGCAGTTCTTC. Complete variable domain (other parts from reference TRBV19 and TRBJ2-1): DGGITQSPKYLFRKEGQNVTLSCEQNLNHDAMYWYRQDPGQGLRLIYYSQIVNDFQKGDIAEGYSVSREKKESFPLTVTSAQKNPTAFYLCASSTGYSYNEQFFGPGTRLTVL.

This chain links TRBV5-6 with TRBJ1-2, with D possibly matching TRBD1 (5 bases). The CDR3 runs 12 residues. Germline V gene lookup returns CDR1 SGHDT and CDR2 YYEEEE. Deletions cut 0 bases from V and 8 bases from J, with 8 bases between. The CDR3 DNA is TGTGCCAGCAGCTTGGTAGGGGAAGGCTACACCTTC. Translated: CASSLVGEGYTF.